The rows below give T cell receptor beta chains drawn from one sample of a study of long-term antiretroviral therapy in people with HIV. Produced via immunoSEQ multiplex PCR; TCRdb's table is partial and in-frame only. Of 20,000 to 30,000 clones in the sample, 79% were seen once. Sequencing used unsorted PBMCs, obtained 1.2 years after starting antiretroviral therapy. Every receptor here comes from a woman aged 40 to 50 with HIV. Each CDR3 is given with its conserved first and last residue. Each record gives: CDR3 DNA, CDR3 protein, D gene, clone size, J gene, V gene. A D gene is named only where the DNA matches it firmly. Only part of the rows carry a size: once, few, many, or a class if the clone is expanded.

cdr3_nt: TGTGCCAGCACCCCAGCGGGCCGCACAGATACGCAGTATTTT
cdr3_aa: CASTPAGRTDTQYF
d_call: -
clone_size: -
j_call: TRBJ2-3
v_call: TRBV6-5

cdr3_nt: TGTGCCAGCAGCTTTTACGCGGGGGGCCTCAACAATGAGCAGTTCTTC
cdr3_aa: CASSFYAGGLNNEQFF
d_call: TRBD2
clone_size: -
j_call: TRBJ2-1
v_call: TRBV7-2

cdr3_nt: TGTGCCAGCAGCCAAGACAGGGGGAACCTCTATGGCTACACCTTC
cdr3_aa: CASSQDRGNLYGYTF
d_call: TRBD1
clone_size: few
j_call: TRBJ1-2
v_call: TRBV4-2

cdr3_nt: TGTGCCAGCAGCGGCTCCGTCGCGGGGGGGCTACCTAATGAAAAACTGTTTTTT
cdr3_aa: CASSGSVAGGLPNEKLFF
d_call: -
clone_size: -
j_call: TRBJ1-4
v_call: TRBV9

cdr3_nt: TGTGCCAGCAGCCCTCTAGACAACTACAATGAGCAGTTCTTC
cdr3_aa: CASSPLDNYNEQFF
d_call: -
clone_size: -
j_call: TRBJ2-1
v_call: TRBV7-6

cdr3_nt: TGTGCCAGCAGCAAGGGTGAACCTGAAGCTTTCTTT
cdr3_aa: CASSKGEPEAFF
d_call: -
clone_size: once
j_call: TRBJ1-1
v_call: TRBV6-1

cdr3_nt: TGTGCCAGCAGCTTGGGGGGGGCTAGCACAGATACGCAGTATTTT
cdr3_aa: CASSLGGASTDTQYF
d_call: -
clone_size: -
j_call: TRBJ2-3
v_call: TRBV9

cdr3_nt: TGTGCCAGCAGCTTAACTACTAGCGGGGGTAGCAGTCGTGAGACCCAGTACTTC
cdr3_aa: CASSLTTSGGSSRETQYF
d_call: TRBD2
clone_size: once
j_call: TRBJ2-5
v_call: TRBV7-2

cdr3_nt: TGTGCCAGCAGTTATTGGGGGGGGGAGGAGACCCAGTACTTC
cdr3_aa: CASSYWGGEETQYF
d_call: TRBD2
clone_size: -
j_call: TRBJ2-5
v_call: TRBV6-6

cdr3_nt: TGTGCCAGCAGCTCCAGCGCGGGACAGCCCATCTATGGCTACACCTTC
cdr3_aa: CASSSSAGQPIYGYTF
d_call: TRBD1
clone_size: -
j_call: TRBJ1-2
v_call: TRBV11-2

cdr3_nt: TGTGCCAGCAGCCAAGGGGGGACAGGGGGCACTGAAGCTTTCTTT
cdr3_aa: CASSQGGTGGTEAFF
d_call: TRBD1
clone_size: -
j_call: TRBJ1-1
v_call: TRBV4-2

cdr3_nt: TGTGCCAGCAGTTTTATCCCCGGGGAGCTGTTTTTT
cdr3_aa: CASSFIPGELFF
d_call: -
clone_size: -
j_call: TRBJ2-2
v_call: TRBV27

cdr3_nt: TGTGCCAGCAGCCAGAAACGGACAGTCTCGAACACCGGGGAGCTGTTTTTT
cdr3_aa: CASSQKRTVSNTGELFF
d_call: -
clone_size: -
j_call: TRBJ2-2
v_call: TRBV7-9

cdr3_nt: TGTGCCTGGAGTTTATGGGCTGGCGGGGGAACGGATACGCAGTATTTT
cdr3_aa: CAWSLWAGGGTDTQYF
d_call: TRBD2
clone_size: -
j_call: TRBJ2-3
v_call: TRBV30

cdr3_nt: TGTGCCAGCAGTGTATATCTGGGGGCGGATGAGCAGTTCTTC
cdr3_aa: CASSVYLGADEQFF
d_call: -
clone_size: -
j_call: TRBJ2-1
v_call: TRBV2

cdr3_nt: TGTGCCAGCAGGGGGACACCGTATAGCAATCAGCCCCAGCATTTT
cdr3_aa: CASRGTPYSNQPQHF
d_call: -
clone_size: once
j_call: TRBJ1-5
v_call: TRBV27

cdr3_nt: TGTGCCAGCAGTTTAATAGGACTAGGATCCTACAATGAGCAGTTCTTC
cdr3_aa: CASSLIGLGSYNEQFF
d_call: TRBD2
clone_size: -
j_call: TRBJ2-1
v_call: TRBV27

cdr3_nt: TGTGCCAGCAGCTTAGGGGGCCCTCTGTTTTTT
cdr3_aa: CASSLGGPLFF
d_call: -
clone_size: -
j_call: TRBJ1-4
v_call: TRBV7-2

cdr3_nt: TGTGCCAGCAGTCGCCCTCCTCTAGGGTCTGAAGCTTTCTTT
cdr3_aa: CASSRPPLGSEAFF
d_call: -
clone_size: once
j_call: TRBJ1-1
v_call: TRBV6-6

cdr3_nt: TGTGCCAGCAGTTGGAGCGGGGCCAAGGGGGCCAACGTCCTGACTTTC
cdr3_aa: CASSWSGAKGANVLTF
d_call: TRBD2
clone_size: -
j_call: TRBJ2-6
v_call: TRBV6-5

cdr3_nt: TGTGCCACCAGCAGTCACCCCCGGAGTAGTGAAGCTTTCTTT
cdr3_aa: CATSSHPRSSEAFF
d_call: -
clone_size: -
j_call: TRBJ1-1
v_call: TRBV15

cdr3_nt: TGTGCCAGCAGTTACTCCCCCATCGGGTCTGGAAACACCATATATTTT
cdr3_aa: CASSYSPIGSGNTIYF
d_call: -
clone_size: -
j_call: TRBJ1-3
v_call: TRBV6-5

cdr3_nt: TGTGCCAGTAGTATTAGGCGGGACATAGGGGGTAACACTGAAGCTTTCTTT
cdr3_aa: CASSIRRDIGGNTEAFF
d_call: -
clone_size: -
j_call: TRBJ1-1
v_call: TRBV19

cdr3_nt: TGTGCCAGCAGCTCTGGACTAGCGGCAATTTACAATGAGCAGTTCTTC
cdr3_aa: CASSSGLAAIYNEQFF
d_call: TRBD2
clone_size: -
j_call: TRBJ2-1
v_call: TRBV5-4

cdr3_nt: TGTGCCAGCTCACCGTTCAGGGACAAAGGAAACACCATATATTTT
cdr3_aa: CASSPFRDKGNTIYF
d_call: -
clone_size: -
j_call: TRBJ1-3
v_call: TRBV18

cdr3_nt: TGTGCCAGCAGCCCGACAGGCTCACCCCTCCACTTT
cdr3_aa: CASSPTGSPLHF
d_call: -
clone_size: -
j_call: TRBJ1-6
v_call: TRBV7-9

cdr3_nt: TGCGCCAGCAGTGAAACAGGGGGATTAGAAGCTTTCTTT
cdr3_aa: CASSETGGLEAFF
d_call: TRBD1
clone_size: -
j_call: TRBJ1-1
v_call: TRBV10-1

cdr3_nt: TGTGCCAGTAGGGGCAGGGGGCACTCCTACAATGAGCAGTTCTTC
cdr3_aa: CASRGRGHSYNEQFF
d_call: TRBD1
clone_size: -
j_call: TRBJ2-1
v_call: TRBV19

cdr3_nt: TGTGCCAGCTCCCCTGCGTCGCAGTGCTACGAGCAGTACTTC
cdr3_aa: CASSPASQCYEQYF
d_call: -
clone_size: -
j_call: TRBJ2-7
v_call: TRBV11-3

cdr3_nt: TGTGCCAGCAGCTTGGACCCCGGGGGGGGTGAAGCTTTCTTT
cdr3_aa: CASSLDPGGGEAFF
d_call: -
clone_size: -
j_call: TRBJ1-1
v_call: TRBV5-6

cdr3_nt: TGCGCCAGCAGCTCCCAGTCGGGGGCCAACGTCCTGACTTTC
cdr3_aa: CASSSQSGANVLTF
d_call: -
clone_size: -
j_call: TRBJ2-6
v_call: TRBV5-1

cdr3_nt: TGTGCCAGCAGCTTAGACCGCAATTCACCCCTCCACTTT
cdr3_aa: CASSLDRNSPLHF
d_call: -
clone_size: few
j_call: TRBJ1-6
v_call: TRBV11-3

cdr3_nt: TGTGCCAGCAGGGTGGGACAGCCCGAATCTGGGGCCAACGTCCTGACTTTC
cdr3_aa: CASRVGQPESGANVLTF
d_call: TRBD1
clone_size: -
j_call: TRBJ2-6
v_call: TRBV6-4

cdr3_nt: TGTGCCAGCAGCCTCGGGACAGGGTCTTGGGACGAGCAGTACTTC
cdr3_aa: CASSLGTGSWDEQYF
d_call: TRBD1
clone_size: -
j_call: TRBJ2-7
v_call: TRBV14